The 14 T cell receptor beta chains listed next were all sequenced from one sample in a study of cytomegalovirus exposure and HLA in healthy donors. It was with 60 Vbeta and 13 Jbeta primers that the PCR ran. Some clones are missing from TCRdb's copy, which holds only in-frame ones; the method was immunoSEQ multiplex PCR. The sample holds 150,000 to 200,000 clones, just over 75% seen once. Sequencing was performed on PBMCs. The receptor set was obtained from a woman in her thirties or forties in good health and CMV-seronegative.

Only a few counts were recorded for this clone. V is TRBV11-3 and J is TRBJ1-3; TRBD1 matches at 11 bases. With V trimmed by 5 bases and J by 2 bases, 5 bases remained unmatched. CDR1 is SGHNT, CDR2 YENEEA, per germline. CDR3 length: 16 amino acids. The CDR3 here is CASSARDRGTGNTIYF. CDR3 nucleotide sequence: TGTGCCAGCAGCGCCCGGGACAGGGGGACTGGAAACACCATATATTTT.

This chain connects TRBV10-3 to TRBJ2-1, with D maybe TRBD1 (6 bases). CDR3 length equals 14 residues. CDR1 is ENHRY, CDR2 SYGVKD, per germline. V was cut by 6 bases and J by 2 bases, with 11 bases left in between. As DNA, the CDR3 is TGTGCCATCAGGCCCGGGACACCCTACAATGAGCAGTTCTTC. Translated: CAIRPGTPYNEQFF.

This clone was seen once. This chain links TRBV5-1 with TRBJ2-5, with D hard to call. Germline CDR1 and CDR2: SGHRS and YFSETQ. The germline V and J ends were trimmed by 0 bases and 9 bases, with 15 bases remaining between them. This CDR3 has 14 residues. The CDR3 region is CASSLDTADRAQYF. In DNA form, the CDR3 reads TGCGCCAGCAGCTTGGACACGGCGGATCGGGCCCAGTACTTC.

J is TRBJ2-1 and V is TRBV9; 11 bases are a match to TRBD2. Looked up from germline, CDR1 is SGDLS and CDR2 is YYNGEE. This CDR3 region has 17 residues. V was clipped by 2 bases and J by 8 bases; unmatched bases: 12. The CDR3 loop is CASSVGTLAGGKDEQFF. The CDR3 nucleotides are TGTGCCAGCAGCGTTGGTACCTTAGCGGGAGGGAAGGATGAGCAGTTCTTC. The complete variable domain, with remaining parts taken from reference TRBV9 and TRBJ2-1, reads DSGVTQTPKHLITATGQRVTLRCSPRSGDLSVYWYQQSLDQGLQFLIQYYNGEERAKGNILERFSAQQFPDLHSELNLSSLELGDSALYFCASSVGTLAGGKDEQFFGPGTRLTVL.

V usage is TRBV5-1 and J usage is TRBJ2-7; D possibly corresponds to TRBD2 (6 bases). This CDR3 contains 15 residues. From germline, CDR1 is SGHRS and CDR2 YFSETQ. The V and J ends lost 0 bases and 6 bases respectively, with 16 bases between them. Here the CDR3 reads CASSLGSAGTGEQYF. CDR3 coding DNA: TGCGCCAGCAGCTTGGGGTCGGCGGGGACGGGCGAGCAGTACTTC.

The chain employs TRBV6-6 and TRBJ1-5, with 10 bases fitting TRBD1. V was clipped by 5 bases and J by 4 bases; unmatched bases: 5. Looked up from germline, CDR1 is MNHNY and CDR2 is SVGAGI (reference sequence). The CDR3 extends over 15 amino acids. The CDR3 DNA sequence: TGTGCCAGCAGTCGAGGGACAGGGGTGAATCAGCCCCAGCATTTT. Its translation is CASSRGTGVNQPQHF.

This chain joins TRBV5-6 and TRBJ2-1, with D hard to call. The CDR3 loop spans 13 amino acids. Germline V lookup: CDR1 SGHDT, CDR2 YYEEEE. V lost 0 bases to trimming and J lost 7 bases, with 8 bases between them. The CDR3 reads CASSLDISNEQFF. Written as DNA, the CDR3 is TGTGCCAGCAGCTTGGACATCTCGAATGAGCAGTTCTTC.

This clone was detected once. The rearrangement joins TRBV5-1 to TRBJ2-3, with D unclear. The CDR3 contains 14 residues. Trimming cost V 0 bases and J 1 base, with 6 bases left between them. The germline V gene has CDR1 SGHRS and CDR2 YFSETQ. CDR3 in DNA: TGCGCCAGCAGCTTGGGCCGGGGCACAGATACGCAGTATTTT. Translating gives CASSLGRGTDTQYF.

V is TRBV7-2 and J is TRBJ2-2; TRBD2 might be the D (5 bases). Germline V gives CDR1 SGHTA, CDR2 FQGNSA. Trimming removed 3 bases at V and 5 bases at J, with 10 bases between. There are 14 residues in the CDR3. CDR3 sequence (DNA): TGTGCCAGCAGCTTTAGCGTAGCTACCGGGGAGCTGTTTTTT. It yields the protein CASSFSVATGELFF.

This chain connects TRBV9 to TRBJ2-3, with 10 bases lining up with TRBD2. CDR1 SGDLS and CDR2 YYNGEE come from the germline V gene. The CDR3 runs 14 residues. The V gene end was trimmed by 7 bases and the J gene end by 5 bases; junction bases not matched to a gene: 7. This CDR3 reads CASSRASGGDTQYF. The CDR3 coding sequence is TGTGCCAGCTCAAGGGCTAGCGGGGGAGATACGCAGTATTTT.

The V gene is TRBV4-1, the J gene TRBJ2-1; TRBD2 might be the D (6 bases). CDR3 length: 17 residues. With 0 bases removed from V and 0 bases from J, the gap between germline ends came to 12 bases. Germline assignment: CDR1 MGHRA and CDR2 YSYEKL. CDR3 region: CASSQDARGTSYNEQFF. Here the CDR3 DNA reads TGCGCCAGCAGCCAAGATGCCCGCGGGACCTCCTACAATGAGCAGTTCTTC.

This chain joins TRBV19 and TRBJ1-5, with 8 bases fitting TRBD1. Germline lookup yields CDR1 LNHDA and CDR2 SQIVND (reference sequence). This CDR3 spans 14 amino acids. J gave up 7 bases and V 8 bases, and 10 bases lay outside the gene matches. In nucleotides, the CDR3 is TGTGCCAGTTCTCACGACAGGGGCAGACAGCCCCAGCATTTT. Its translation is CASSHDRGRQPQHF.

V usage is TRBV2 and J usage is TRBJ2-1; no definite D call. Germline lookup yields CDR1 SNHLY and CDR2 FYNNEI. Trimming took 8 bases from V and 13 from J, leaving 24 bases between them. This CDR3 spans 14 amino acids. The CDR3 DNA reads TGTGCCAGCCACCTAAGCCCCGCGATGAGTTTTCAGTTCTTC. As protein: CASHLSPAMSFQFF.

V gene TRBV10-3 combines with J gene TRBJ2-2; 7 bases match TRBD2. Germline trimming cut 7 bases from V and 7 bases from J; bases unmatched to any gene: 6. Germline V gene data show CDR1 as ENHRY and CDR2 as SYGVKD. This CDR3 region has 13 residues. This CDR3 reads CAITTSAVGELFF. CDR3 in DNA: TGTGCCATCACTACTAGCGCCGTCGGGGAGCTGTTTTTT.